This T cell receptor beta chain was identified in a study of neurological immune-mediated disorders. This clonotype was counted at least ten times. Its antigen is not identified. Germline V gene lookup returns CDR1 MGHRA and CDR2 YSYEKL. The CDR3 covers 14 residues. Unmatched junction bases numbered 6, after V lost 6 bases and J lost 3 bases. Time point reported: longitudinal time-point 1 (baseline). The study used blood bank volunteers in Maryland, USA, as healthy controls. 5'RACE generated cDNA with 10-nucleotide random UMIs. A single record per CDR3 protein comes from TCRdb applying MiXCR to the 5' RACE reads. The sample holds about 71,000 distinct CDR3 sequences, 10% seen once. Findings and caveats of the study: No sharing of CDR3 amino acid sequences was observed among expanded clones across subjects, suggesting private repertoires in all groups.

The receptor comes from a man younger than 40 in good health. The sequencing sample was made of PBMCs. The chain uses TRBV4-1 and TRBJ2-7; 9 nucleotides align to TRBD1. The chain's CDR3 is CASSLAGQGYEQYF. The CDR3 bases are TGCGCCAGCAGTTTGGCGGGACAGGGCTACGAGCAGTACTTC.